This T cell receptor beta chain is drawn from a study of blood T cell dynamics during melanoma immunotherapy. Study-level findings and limits: The study could not tell melanoma-specific clones from general immune activation.

Method: immunoSEQ multiplex PCR; TCRdb's copy keeps in-frame clones and lacks some. This sample contains just under 65 clones. Time point meaning: week 3, after first cycle of checkpoint inhibitor. Disease control meant complete response, partial response or stable disease at 12 weeks. Patients had no prior systemic cancer treatment, immunosuppressants or other active cancers. In its sample, this clone was seen once. Its target is unknown. This TCR came from a human donor with melanoma. The sample in question was naive CD8+ T cells from blood, obtained from a patient treated with checkpoint blockade.

Written as DNA, the CDR3 is TGCGCCAGCAGCCTCTCCCCGGGGGGGCACTACGAGCAGTACTTC. Translating gives CASSLSPGGHYEQYF. The chain employs TRBV5-1 and TRBJ2-7, with 8 bases aligning to TRBD2. Germline values: CDR1 SGHRS, CDR2 YFSETQ. The V gene end was trimmed by 4 bases and the J gene end by 3 bases; junction bases not matched to a gene: 9. CDR3 length equals 15 residues.